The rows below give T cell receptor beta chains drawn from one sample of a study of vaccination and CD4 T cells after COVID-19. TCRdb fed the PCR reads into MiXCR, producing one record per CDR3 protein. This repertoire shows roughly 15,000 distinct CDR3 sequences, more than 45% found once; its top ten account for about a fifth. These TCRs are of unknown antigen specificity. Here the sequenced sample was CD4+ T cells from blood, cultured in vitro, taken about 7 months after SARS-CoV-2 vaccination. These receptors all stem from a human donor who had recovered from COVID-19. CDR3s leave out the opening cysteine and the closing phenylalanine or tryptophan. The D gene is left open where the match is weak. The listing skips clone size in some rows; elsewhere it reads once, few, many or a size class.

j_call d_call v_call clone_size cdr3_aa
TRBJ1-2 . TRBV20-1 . SARVISGVYT
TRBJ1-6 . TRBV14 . ASSPGGGYSPLH
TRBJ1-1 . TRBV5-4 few ASSWRGRDTEAF
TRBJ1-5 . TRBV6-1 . ASSGLDLPPHQPQH
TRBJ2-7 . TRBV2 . ASSGHYEQY
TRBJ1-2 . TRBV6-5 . ASSYRDGYT
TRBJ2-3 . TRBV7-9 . ASSSSGTHTDTQY
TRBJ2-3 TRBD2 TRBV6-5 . ASSYPMTSGKSTDTQY
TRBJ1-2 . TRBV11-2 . ASSWGGDGYT
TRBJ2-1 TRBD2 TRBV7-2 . ASSLGGRYEQF
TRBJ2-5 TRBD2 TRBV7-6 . ASSSLPSGETQY
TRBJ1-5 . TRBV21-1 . ARPMRIRNSNQPQH
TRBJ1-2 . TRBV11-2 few ASSPGGYGYT
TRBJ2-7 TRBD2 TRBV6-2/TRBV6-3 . ASRKREVSYEQY
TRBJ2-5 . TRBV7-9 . ASSLLFRGWETQY
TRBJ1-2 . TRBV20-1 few SARDQWVNGYT
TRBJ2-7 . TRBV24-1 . ATSDGYEQY
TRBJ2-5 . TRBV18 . ASSPMDGTQY
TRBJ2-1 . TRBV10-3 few AISESTRGGQF
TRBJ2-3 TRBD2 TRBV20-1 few SARERTSGSGDPTQY
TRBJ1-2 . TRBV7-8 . ASSLVIVPTGGYGYT
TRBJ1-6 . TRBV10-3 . AISDSTGPLH
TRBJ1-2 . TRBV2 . ASSDQGDYGYT